This T cell receptor (beta chain) is from a study of cytomegalovirus exposure and HLA in healthy donors (dated by TCRdb to about 2017). With respect to the entire study: According to a later analysis, the 120 validation repertoires were produced on the same platform as the approximately 600 repertoires of the first cohort. A separate validation cohort of approximately 130 different subjects was used in addition to the 666-subject first cohort. High-throughput TCR immunosequencing, statistical association of individual TCRs with disease status, and machine learning were combined to predict cytomegalovirus infection status. The study aimed to test whether signatures of past pathogen exposure could be identified by cataloging public T cell receptors.

What the authors observed across the whole study: Most TCR sequences were seen in very few donors, while some public TCRs were found in many individuals. All 120 or so repertoires were used to score co-occurrence in the validation cohort in a later analysis, because that analysis had no HLA typing for the cohort. A later analysis found that TCRs clustered in the first cohort also tended to co-occur in the roughly 110 validation repertoires, with approximately 95% of cluster scores above 0. The classifier was reported to diagnose cytomegalovirus status with high specificity and sensitivity in both the original cohort and the validation cohort. It was suggested by the authors that the approach could potentially be generalized to other disease states and immunological phenotypes. The study listed 164 TCR beta chains as associated with cytomegalovirus. A few of the identified cytomegalovirus-associated TCR beta chains were confirmed in vitro to be specific for cytomegalovirus antigens.

Worth noting for this clone: Its antigen target is currently unknown. The input lacks base qualities; no much larger clone sits a single base away.

The CDR3 has 13 amino acids, counting the end cysteine and phenylalanine. Only the CDR3 DNA stays, 39 bases, in frame from base 1. At the junction V is shortened by 3 bases and J by 4 bases, with 8 bases in between. The germline V gene specifies SGHRS as CDR1 and YFSETQ as CDR2. The library came from the immunoSEQ multiplex PCR assay. Concerning the study's data processing: A statistical classification framework was built for diagnosing cytomegalovirus status from the catalog of TCR beta chain sequences. What TCRdb holds here is the immuneACCESS table cut down to in-frame rearrangements. Part of the clones is not present; checked against another copy, under half of the missing clones reflect an unresolved V gene, and the others are unexplained. From that table come the V and J calls and clone size; the DNA was used to work out D and trimming. The table for this sample lists over 200,000 clones; less than 95% of them were counted only once. The ten top clones hold around 3.3% of the sample.

The donors were included in the validation cohort of roughly 120 subjects, a group kept apart from the approximately 690-subject first cohort. This chain joins TRBV5-1 to TRBJ1-3, with the D gene too uncertain to name. The sequence came from a young woman in good health and CMV-seronegative. The specimen sequenced was PBMCs. Here is the DNA: TGCGCCAGCAGCTCGATCCCCGGAAACACCATATATTTT. Translated, this is CASSSIPGNTIYF. Here the CDR3 is joined to the reference TRBV5-1 and TRBJ1-3 genes, and the full variable domain is: KAGVTQTPRYLIKTRGQQVTLSCSPISGHRSVSWYQQTPGQGLQFLFEYFSETQRNKGNFPGRFSGRQFSNSRSEMNVSTLELGDSALYLCASSSIPGNTIYFGEGSWLTVV.